The source of this T cell receptor beta chain is a study of T cells in tumors after PD-1 blockade. Looking at the study overall: Some patients also took daily vismodegib 150 mg during anti-PD-1 treatment. Whole-study findings and limits: Blood contained roughly two fifths of the tumor's TCR clonotypes.

The germline V and J ends were trimmed by 8 bases and 0 bases, with 14 bases remaining between them. Germline CDR1 SEHNR, CDR2 FQNEAQ (reference sequence). The CDR3 sequence is 15 residues long. Profiling relied on immunoSEQ multiplex PCR, and the TCRdb table lists in-frame clones only, not all of them. The data show around 60,000 clones, around 80% seen once. With respect to this clone: Its antigen is not known.

The V and J genes are TRBV7-9 and TRBJ2-1; D might be TRBD1 (6 bases). The material sequenced was PBMCs, taken before anti-PD-1 treatment. This clonotype originated in a human donor with basal cell carcinoma. The CDR3 bases are TGTGCCAGCTATCAGGGACAAAGCTCCTACAATGAGCAGTTCTTC. Its protein product is CASYQGQSSYNEQFF.